The following is a T cell receptor (beta chain) sequence with its context. The antigen is unknown. The DNA is omitted, as the CDR3 cannot be located on it reliably, and the CDR3 follows TCRdb's listing. Both ends counted, the CDR3 spans 14 residues. Germline V lookup: CDR1 SGDLS, CDR2 YYNGEE. The source of the sample is a study of STAT5B mutations in CD4+ large granular lymphocyte leukemia. Findings of the study overall: Patient CD4-sorted repertoires stayed more clonal than healthy ones after leukemic-clone removal. The CD4+ versus CD8+ T-LGLL clonality difference may reflect limited sample size.

Here immunoSEQ multiplex PCR was the method, and the copy in TCRdb shows in-frame clones only, minus some. The sample holds roughly 41,000 clones; about 81% are singletons and the top ten take 0.45% to 0.6%. The source material was CD4+ T cells from blood buffy coats. The chain recombines TRBV9 with TRBJ2-5. This clonotype was obtained from a human donor in good health. The CDR3: CASSVGLGSETKYF.